This T cell receptor beta chain was sequenced in a study of T cell repertoires in cytomegalovirus infection. Turning to the study itself: Through public TCR beta signatures, both CMV infection and matching HLA type were indicated.

MiXCR, applied by TCRdb to the reads, yields one record per CDR3 protein. The profile shows under 600,000 distinct CDR3 sequences, more than 15% of them singletons. Trimming stripped 0 bases from V and 1 base from J, with 12 bases between. Germline V lookup: CDR1 LGHDT, CDR2 YNNKEL (reference sequence). The CDR3 consists of 17 residues. Material: CD8+ T cells from PBMCs. The receptor was isolated from a human donor in good health (CMV status not recorded). Some clones in this sample may be carry-over from other donors' samples. The chain carries TRBV3-1 and TRBJ2-2, with D perhaps matching TRBD2 (7 bases). Here the CDR3 reads CASSQDGEGENTGELFF. The CDR3 DNA reads as TGTGCCAGCAGCCAAGATGGGGAGGGGGAGAACACCGGGGAGCTGTTTTTT.